Each of the 7 T cell receptor beta chains below was sequenced from the same sample in a study of T cell responses to AZD1222 COVID-19 vaccine. Assay used: immunoSEQ multiplex PCR; TCRdb lists only in-frame clones, some missing. The table shows some 150,000 clones, with 75% to 90% occurring only once. The specimen comprised peripheral blood, sampled on day 0 of AZD1222 vaccination. These receptors all stem from an adult in good health.

This clone was seen a few times. The genes are TRBV5-1 and TRBJ1-2; 8 nucleotides line up with TRBD1. CDR1 and CDR2 from the germline V gene are SGHRS and YFSETQ. The junction had 7 bases not matched to a gene; V was cut back by 3 bases and J by 0 bases. This CDR3 comprises 16 residues. Written as DNA, the CDR3 is TGCGCCAGCAGCTCAGGACAGGGAGATACTAACTATGGCTACACCTTC. This gives the protein CASSSGQGDTNYGYTF.

This rearrangement joins TRBV6-1 to TRBJ1-1; possible D gene TRBD1, 5 bases. The CDR3 extends over 14 amino acids. The V gene lost 3 bases and the J gene lost 6 bases, with 14 bases spanning the gap. Germline values: CDR1 MNHNS, CDR2 SASEGT. CDR3 protein: CASSETVWGSEAFF. CDR3 coding DNA: TGTGCCAGCAGTGAGACAGTGTGGGGGTCTGAAGCTTTCTTT.

The gene calls are TRBV15 and TRBJ2-2; 8 nucleotides align to TRBD1. The trim removed 5 bases at V and 4 bases at J, leaving 3 bases unmatched. The CDR3 loop spans 14 amino acids. Germline V gives CDR1 LNHNV, CDR2 YYDKDF (reference sequence). CDR3 nucleotides: TGTGCCACCAGCCTGGACAGGGCCACCGGGGAGCTGTTTTTT. Amino acids: CATSLDRATGELFF.

This clone occurred a few times. This chain uses TRBV2 with TRBJ2-4, with 7 bases lining up with TRBD1. The germline V gene encodes CDR1 SNHLY and CDR2 FYNNEI. The CDR3 is 13 amino acids. V lost 1 base to trimming and J lost 6 bases; unmatched junction nucleotides: 0. The chain's CDR3 is CASSEGQGNIQYF. The DNA for the CDR3 is TGTGCCAGCAGTGAAGGACAGGGAAACATTCAGTACTTC.

This chain uses TRBV7-2 with TRBJ2-3; D is undetermined. CDR1 and CDR2 (germline): SGHTA, FQGNSA. CDR3 size: 13 residues. V lost 3 bases and J lost 5, with 9 bases in between. CDR3 in amino acids: CASSLQAVDTQYF. CDR3 in DNA: TGTGCCAGCAGCTTGCAGGCTGTAGATACGCAGTATTTT.

The rearrangement links TRBV6-6 to TRBJ2-7; 7 bases map to TRBD2. Germline V lookup: CDR1 MNHNY, CDR2 SVGAGI (reference sequence). The V segment lost 0 bases and the J segment 4 bases; nucleotides outside the gene matches: 3. This CDR3 contains 14 residues. CDR3 amino acids: CASSYSRGGYEQYF. The CDR3 DNA reads as TGTGCCAGCAGTTACTCGAGGGGAGGGTACGAGCAGTACTTC.

The chain uses TRBV6-5 and TRBJ2-1; D not certain. The V gene's germline CDR1 is MNHEY and CDR2 SVGAGI. The V end lost 6 bases, the J end lost 2 bases, and 11 bases lay between the germline ends. This CDR3 has 14 residues. CDR3 DNA: TGTGCCAGCAGCCTCACAGTACCCTACAATGAGCAGTTCTTC. Its protein product is CASSLTVPYNEQFF.